This TCR beta chain was obtained from a study of blood T cell repertoires in COVID-19. V lost 0 bases and J lost 5; bases outside the gene matches: 2. Looked up from germline, CDR1 is MNHEY and CDR2 is SMNVEV (reference sequence). The CDR3 consists of 16 residues. Method: immunoSEQ multiplex PCR; TCRdb's copy keeps in-frame clones and lacks some. The data contain roughly 150,000 clones, 85% of them singletons. This sequence was found in a woman aged 55 to 70 with COVID-19, enrolled during active disease. This chain joins TRBV27 and TRBJ2-1, with TRBD2 identical over 12 bases. The sequenced sample consisted of peripheral blood. The CDR3 DNA reads as TGTGCCAGCAGTTTATCGCTAGCGGGGGGGGACAATGAGCAGTTCTTC. It codes for CASSLSLAGGDNEQFF.